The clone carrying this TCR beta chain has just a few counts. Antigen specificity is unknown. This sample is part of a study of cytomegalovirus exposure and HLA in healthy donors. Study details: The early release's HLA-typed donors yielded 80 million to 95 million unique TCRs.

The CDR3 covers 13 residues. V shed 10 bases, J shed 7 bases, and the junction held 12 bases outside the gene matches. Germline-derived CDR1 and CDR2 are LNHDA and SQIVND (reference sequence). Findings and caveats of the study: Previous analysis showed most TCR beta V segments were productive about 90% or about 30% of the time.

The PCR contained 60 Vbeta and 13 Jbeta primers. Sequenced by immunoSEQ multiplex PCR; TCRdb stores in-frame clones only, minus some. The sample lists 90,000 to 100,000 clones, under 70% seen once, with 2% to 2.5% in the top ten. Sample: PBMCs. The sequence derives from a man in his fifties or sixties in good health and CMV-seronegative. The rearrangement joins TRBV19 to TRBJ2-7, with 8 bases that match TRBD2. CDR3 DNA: TGTGCCACCCGGGGGGGTGGGGGCCTAGAGCAGTACTTC. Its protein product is CATRGGGGLEQYF. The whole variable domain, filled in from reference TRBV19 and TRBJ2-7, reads DGGITQSPKYLFRKEGQNVTLSCEQNLNHDAMYWYRQDPGQGLRLIYYSQIVNDFQKGDIAEGYSVSREKKESFPLTVTSAQKNPTAFYLCATRGGGGLEQYFGPGTRLTVT.